These 14 T cell receptor beta chains originate from one sample sequenced in a study of blood T cell repertoires in COVID-19. Assay used: immunoSEQ multiplex PCR; TCRdb lists only in-frame clones, some missing. This sample has some 270,000 clones; roughly 85% occur once, and the top ten carry approximately 8.2%. Specimen: PBMCs or T cells enriched from blood (not recorded which). The source of these receptors is a woman in her fifties or sixties with acute COVID-19.

The chain uses TRBV18 and TRBJ1-3; TRBD1 matches at 7 bases. The CDR3 runs 15 residues. V dropped 3 bases and J dropped 9; count of bases not matched to a gene: 11. CDR1 KGHSH and CDR2 LQKENI come from the germline V gene. CDR3 amino acids: CASSPLLGQESTIYF. CDR3 in DNA: TGTGCCAGCTCACCGCTTCTTGGACAGGAGTCCACCATATATTTT. The entire variable domain, with the rest obtained from reference TRBV18 and TRBJ1-3, is as follows: NAGVMQNPRHLVRRRGQEARLRCSPMKGHSHVYWYRQLPEEGLKFMVYLQKENIIDESGMPKERFSAEFPKEGPSILRIQQVVRGDSAAYFCASSPLLGQESTIYFGEGSWLTVV.

The chain uses TRBV29-1 and TRBJ1-6; no clear D. CDR1 is SQVTM and CDR2 is ANQGSEA in the germline V gene. The V end was cut by 5 bases, the J end by 8 bases, with 10 bases between. The CDR3 covers 12 residues. CDR3 bases: TGCAGCGTTAGGGAGGGAGATTCACCCCTCCACTTT. Protein product: CSVREGDSPLHF.

V and J are TRBV6-2 or TRBV6-3 and TRBJ1-1; D is undetermined. Germline V CDR1 and CDR2: MNHEY, SVGEGT. This CDR3 contains 12 residues. The V end was cut by 6 bases, the J end by 3 bases, with 8 bases between. The CDR3 region has the DNA TGTGCCAGCAGCTTCACTCACACTGAAGCTTTCTTT. Its protein product is CASSFTHTEAFF.

The chain has TRBV7-2 and TRBJ1-2; 9 bases line up with TRBD1. Trimming took 5 bases from V and 6 from J; bases not matched to a gene: 7. The CDR3 extends over 14 amino acids. The germline CDR1 and CDR2 sequences are SGHTA and FQGNSA. CDR3 in DNA: TGTGCCAGCAGCCGGGACAGGGTACTCGATGGCTACACCTTC. It encodes CASSRDRVLDGYTF.

CDR3 in amino acids: CASSLRDRAFNEQFF. CDR3 DNA sequence: TGTGCCAGCAGCTTGCGGGACAGGGCTTTCAATGAGCAGTTCTTC. J is TRBJ2-1 and V is TRBV5-5; 9 bases are shared with TRBD1. The CDR3 sequence is 15 residues long. CDR1 and CDR2 from the germline V gene are SGHKS and YYEKEE (reference sequence). Unmatched junction bases numbered 5, after V lost 1 base and J lost 6 bases.

This rearrangement joins TRBV30 to TRBJ1-2; D remains ambiguous. The germline CDR1 and CDR2 sequences are GTSNPN and SVGIG (reference sequence). CDR3 length equals 13 residues. The V and J ends lost 0 bases and 8 bases respectively, with 13 bases between them. The CDR3 loop is CAWSVGRALGYTF. CDR3 in DNA: TGTGCCTGGAGTGTAGGGAGGGCTTTAGGCTACACCTTC. Drawing the rest from reference TRBV30 and TRBJ1-2, the complete variable domain is SQTIHQWPATLVQPVGSPLSLECTVEGTSNPNLYWYRQAAGRGLQLLFYSVGIGQISSEVPQNLSASRPQDRQFILSSKKLLLSDSGFYLCAWSVGRALGYTFGSGTRLTVV.

The chain links TRBV6-2 or TRBV6-3 to TRBJ2-7; D perhaps matches TRBD2 (6 bases). Trimming stripped 2 bases from V and 4 bases from J, with 12 bases between. The CDR3 has 14 residues. Germline CDR1 is MNHEY and CDR2 is SVGEGT. CDR3 amino acids: CASSYVRAGYEQYF. CDR3 nucleotides: TGTGCCAGCAGTTACGTGAGGGCGGGGTACGAGCAGTACTTC.

The chain recombines TRBV7-9 with TRBJ2-2, with TRBD2 identical over 7 bases. The CDR3 covers 14 residues. CDR1 SEHNR and CDR2 FQNEAQ come from the germline V gene (reference sequence). The trim removed 6 bases at V and 6 bases at J, leaving 7 bases unmatched. CDR3 sequence: CASSSNGGSGELFF. The CDR3 DNA reads TGTGCCAGCAGTTCCAACGGGGGGTCCGGGGAGCTGTTTTTT.

Here the CDR3 reads CASSLRAGGWETQYF. CDR3 sequence (DNA): TGTGCCAGCAGCTTAAGGGCAGGGGGCTGGGAGACCCAGTACTTC. The gene calls are TRBV5-6 and TRBJ2-5; TRBD1 aligns across 8 bases. This CDR3 comprises 15 residues. V was clipped by 2 bases and J by 5 bases; unmatched bases: 8. CDR1 and CDR2 from the germline V gene are SGHDT and YYEEEE.

This clone was counted a single time. The chain joins TRBV6-1 to TRBJ2-1, with D maybe TRBD2 (6 bases). Germline loops: CDR1 MNHNS, CDR2 SASEGT. The CDR3 spans 13 residues. V dropped 0 bases and J dropped 8 bases, with 8 bases sitting between them. Here the CDR3 reads CASSEARGHEQFF. CDR3 sequence (DNA): TGTGCCAGCAGTGAAGCGCGGGGCCATGAGCAGTTCTTC.

The chain recombines TRBV2 with TRBJ1-4, with D unresolved. V dropped 7 bases and J dropped 7 bases, with 19 bases sitting between them. Germline V gene data show CDR1 as SNHLY and CDR2 as FYNNEI. The CDR3 covers 15 residues. Here the CDR3 DNA reads TGTGCCAGCAACACCGACTCTCAAGTCTTTGAAAAACTGTTTTTT. It encodes CASNTDSQVFEKLFF.

The genes are TRBV27 and TRBJ2-1; 9 bases are a match to TRBD1. This CDR3 region has 14 residues. Trimming at V came to 7 bases and at J to 4 bases, leaving 5 bases not matched to a gene. In germline, CDR1 is MNHEY, CDR2 SMNVEV (reference sequence). CDR3 DNA: TGTGCCAGCAAACGGGACAGGGTTTACAATGAGCAGTTCTTC. It yields the protein CASKRDRVYNEQFF.

The chain is built from TRBV4-2 and TRBJ1-3, with 8 bases that match TRBD1. The CDR3 runs 15 residues. J was trimmed by 3 bases and V by 4 bases; bases with no gene match: 5. Germline V CDR1 and CDR2: LGHNA, YNFKEQ. The CDR3 nucleotides are TGTGCCAGCAGCCCCCAGGGGGCGCGTGGAAACACCATATATTTT. Its protein is CASSPQGARGNTIYF.

The chain carries TRBV18 and TRBJ1-6, with 7 bases fitting TRBD1. This CDR3 is 14 amino acids long. Germline V gives CDR1 KGHSH, CDR2 LQKENI. Trimming cost V 3 bases and J 10 bases; bases outside gene matches: 6. CDR3 DNA sequence: TGTGCCAGCTCACCGGCAGGGGGGTCCTCACCCCTCCACTTT. This sequence encodes CASSPAGGSSPLHF.